This TCR beta chain was recovered during a study of T cells in Graves' hyperthyroidism and ophthalmopathy. Background on the study: Pretreatment peripheral blood was obtained at initial diagnosis.

From germline, CDR1 is SQVTM and CDR2 ANQGSEA. The germline V and J ends were trimmed by 4 bases and 7 bases, with 13 bases remaining between them. The CDR3 consists of 12 residues. TCR beta CDR3 region amplification was performed from RNA transcripts. The HTBI primer set was used in a first-round RT-PCR of the TCR CDR3. TCRdb independently ran MiXCR on the multiplex PCR reads; one entry per CDR3 protein. The table lists 640,000 or so distinct CDR3 sequences, 14% to 15% of them singletons. Ophthalmopathy patients all had a Clinical Activity Score of at least 3, a NOSPECS grade of at least 4 and disease under 3 months old. This sample holds PBMCs from less than 13 ml fresh peripheral blood. There are many counts of this clonotype.

The chain recombines TRBV29-1 with TRBJ1-2; D gene uncertain. The TCR was taken from a woman aged 35 to 49 with Graves' ophthalmopathy. The material sequenced was blood. The CDR3 loop is CSVARGETGYTF. The CDR3 nucleotides are TGCAGCGTTGCTCGCGGGGAAACTGGCTACACCTTC. Full variable domain (rest looked up from reference TRBV29-1 and TRBJ1-2): SAVISQKPSRDICQRGTSLTIQCQVDSQVTMMFWYRQQPGQSLTLIATANQGSEATYESGFVIDKFPISRPNLTFSTLTVSNMSPEDSSIYLCSVARGETGYTFGSGTRLTVV.